The 24 T cell receptor beta chains presented below share a single source sample, sequenced in a study of blood T cell repertoires in COVID-19. The table came from immunoSEQ multiplex PCR; TCRdb's copy has only in-frame clones and leaves some out. The sample shows around 180,000 clones, around 85% of them seen only once. The sample was peripheral blood. These receptors were taken from a man older than 75 with COVID-19, enrolled during active disease.

This clone occurred once. The chain employs TRBV20-1 and TRBJ2-3; 9 bases align to TRBD2. CDR1 is DFQATT, CDR2 SNEGSKA, per germline (reference sequence). The V gene end was trimmed by 3 bases and the J gene end by 5 bases; junction bases not matched to a gene: 6. The CDR3 covers 14 residues. The CDR3 DNA follows: TGCAGTGCTAGTCCCGGACTAGCGATAGATACGCAGTATTTT. Its protein is CSASPGLAIDTQYF.

Remarks on this clone: Other DNA sequences in this sample translate to the same CDR3. The chain uses TRBV5-1 and TRBJ1-4; the match to TRBD1 covers 8 bases. The junction had 2 bases not matched to a gene; V was cut back by 2 bases and J by 5 bases. CDR1 is SGHRS and CDR2 is YFSETQ in the germline V gene. The CDR3 sequence is 14 residues long. The CDR3 loop is CASSFTGGNEKLFF. The CDR3 DNA is TGCGCCAGCAGCTTCACAGGGGGGAATGAAAAACTGTTTTTT.

The genes are TRBV25-1 and TRBJ1-4; no reliable D call. The germline CDR1 and CDR2 sequences are MGHDK and SYGVNS. This CDR3 is 15 amino acids long. V was pared by 3 bases and J by 0 bases, with 8 bases between. The CDR3 loop is CASSDMRATNEKLFF. CDR3 nucleotides: TGTGCCAGCAGTGATATGCGCGCAACTAATGAAAAACTGTTTTTT. The full variable domain, in which reference TRBV25-1 and TRBJ1-4 provide the parts outside the CDR3, is EADIYQTPRYLVIGTGKKITLECSQTMGHDKMYWYQQDPGMELHLIHYSYGVNSTEKGDLSSESTVSRIRTEHFPLTLESARPSHTSQYLCASSDMRATNEKLFFGSGTQLSVL.

V usage is TRBV7-9 and J usage is TRBJ2-2, with 7 bases fitting TRBD2. The CDR3 spans 15 residues. V lost 4 bases and J lost 3; bases outside the gene matches: 5. The germline V gene encodes CDR1 SEHNR and CDR2 FQNEAQ (reference sequence). As DNA, the CDR3 is TGTGCCAGCAGCTCGGTGGCGGGGGACACCGGGGAGCTGTTTTTT. Its protein is CASSSVAGDTGELFF.

CDR3 nucleotides: TGCGCCAGCAGCTTGGGACAGACCATGAACACTGAAGCTTTCTTT. Protein: CASSLGQTMNTEAFF. V is TRBV5-1 and J is TRBJ1-1; tentative D call: TRBD1 (5 bases). The ends were cut back, 0 bases at V and 0 bases at J, with 9 bases in the middle. Germline V gives CDR1 SGHRS, CDR2 YFSETQ. This CDR3 is 15 amino acids long.

This chain connects TRBV9 to TRBJ2-1; 10 bases map to TRBD2. The CDR3 totals 17 residues. The germline V gene has CDR1 SGDLS and CDR2 YYNGEE. V was clipped by 2 bases and J by 3 bases; unmatched bases: 8. CDR3 bases: TGTGCCAGCAGCGTTGGGTTAGCGGGGGGTTTCTACAATGAGCAGTTCTTC. It yields the protein CASSVGLAGGFYNEQFF.

The J gene is TRBJ1-6, the V gene TRBV5-4; maybe TRBD1 (5 bases). Germline V gives CDR1 SGHNT, CDR2 YYREEE (reference sequence). The CDR3 is 13 amino acids. Between the trimmed V and J ends, which lost 5 bases and 7 bases, there was a span of 10 bases. DNA of the CDR3: TGTGCCAGCAGAGAACAGGAGAATTCACCCCTCCACTTT. Translation: CASREQENSPLHF.

The gene calls are TRBV6-2 or TRBV6-3 and TRBJ1-6, with no clear D. The CDR3 totals 16 residues. Germline CDR1 is MNHEY and CDR2 is SVGEGT. V was cut by 2 bases and J by 8 bases, with 16 bases left in between. CDR3 protein: CASSYALQSGDSPLHF. In DNA, the CDR3 is TGTGCCAGCAGTTACGCCCTACAATCCGGGGATTCACCCCTCCACTTT.

This chain uses TRBV5-5 with TRBJ1-5; TRBD1 aligns across 9 bases. The V and J ends lost 1 base and 7 bases, in that order; junction bases with no gene match: 6. The CDR3 is 15 residues long. Germline CDR1 is SGHKS and CDR2 is YYEKEE (reference sequence). The CDR3 region is CASSLRDRDYQPQHF. Here the CDR3 DNA reads TGTGCCAGCAGCTTGCGGGACAGGGATTACCAGCCCCAGCATTTT.

The chain combines TRBV4-1 with TRBJ2-6, with 7 bases lining up with TRBD1. CDR1 and CDR2 from the germline V gene are MGHRA and YSYEKL. V lost 1 base, J lost 1 base, and 4 bases stayed unmatched. The CDR3 has 17 residues. The CDR3 spells CASSQAPTGSGANVLTF. In DNA form, the CDR3 reads TGCGCCAGCAGCCAAGCGCCGACAGGGTCTGGGGCCAACGTCCTGACTTTC.

This chain uses TRBV5-4 with TRBJ1-1; TRBD1 might be the D (5 bases). The V end was cut by 4 bases, the J end by 1 base, with 11 bases between. The CDR3 extends over 14 amino acids. Germline loops: CDR1 SGHNT, CDR2 YYREEE (reference sequence). In DNA form, the CDR3 reads TGTGCCAGCAGCCGTTATCAGGGGAACACTGAAGCTTTCTTT. Amino acid sequence: CASSRYQGNTEAFF.

CDR3: CASSLGRTNEKLFF. In DNA, the CDR3 is TGTGCCAGCAGCTTGGGGCGAACTAATGAAAAACTGTTTTTT. This rearrangement joins TRBV7-2 to TRBJ1-4; a possible D gene is TRBD1 (5 bases). This CDR3 is 14 amino acids long. Germline CDR1 and CDR2: SGHTA and FQGNSA. V lost 3 bases and J 1 base, leaving 6 bases between the germline ends.

This clone was detected once. The chain carries TRBV6-5 and TRBJ2-5, with 9 bases identical to TRBD1. The CDR3 has 14 residues. The V gene's germline CDR1 is MNHEY and CDR2 SVGAGI. The V and J ends lost 2 bases and 4 bases, in that order; junction bases with no gene match: 2. CDR3 bases: TGTGCCAGCAGTTACCGGGACAGGGTAGAGACCCAGTACTTC. Protein product: CASSYRDRVETQYF.

V usage is TRBV6-6 and J usage is TRBJ2-7; possibly TRBD1 for D (6 bases). V was pared by 5 bases and J by 6 bases, with 14 bases between. This CDR3 is built from 13 residues. The germline V gene encodes CDR1 MNHNY and CDR2 SVGAGI (reference sequence). The DNA of the CDR3 is TGTGCCAGCAGTCGCGGTTGGGGGCTCGAGCAGTACTTC. The encoded protein is CASSRGWGLEQYF.

This clone was counted only a few times. The rearrangement links TRBV6-2 or TRBV6-3 to TRBJ2-2, with 9 bases matching TRBD2. The germline V gene encodes CDR1 MNHEY and CDR2 SVGEGT. Losses at the gene ends were 2 bases for V and 2 bases for J; bases not matched to a gene: 6. The CDR3 loop spans 17 amino acids. In nucleotides, the CDR3 is TGTGCCAGCAGTTACCTGGTAGCGGGGGCCAACACCGGGGAGCTGTTTTTT. This gives the protein CASSYLVAGANTGELFF.

This clone appeared a few times. CDR3 loop: CASSLGTGSRETQYF. Here the CDR3 DNA reads TGTGCCAGCTCACTCGGGACAGGGAGCAGGGAGACCCAGTACTTC. The chain has TRBV18 and TRBJ2-5, with 9 bases that match TRBD1. The V and J ends lost 4 bases and 5 bases, in that order; junction bases with no gene match: 8. The CDR3 is 15 amino acids. CDR1 and CDR2 from the germline V gene are KGHSH and LQKENI. The full variable domain, with the rest looked up from reference TRBV18 and TRBJ2-5, is NAGVMQNPRHLVRRRGQEARLRCSPMKGHSHVYWYRQLPEEGLKFMVYLQKENIIDESGMPKERFSAEFPKEGPSILRIQQVVRGDSAAYFCASSLGTGSRETQYFGPGTRLLVL.

The table lists this clone with a count of one. J is TRBJ1-1 and V is TRBV6-5, with TRBD1 matching over 8 bases. With 6 bases clipped from V and 11 bases from J, the junction kept 5 bases outside the gene matches. CDR3 length equals 11 residues. Germline V gives CDR1 MNHEY, CDR2 SVGAGI. The CDR3 reads CASRSTGVAFF. The CDR3 DNA reads as TGTGCCAGCAGATCGACAGGGGTTGCTTTCTTT.

This clone was recorded only once. This chain connects TRBV15 to TRBJ1-3; the D is unclear. Germline assignment: CDR1 LNHNV and CDR2 YYDKDF (reference sequence). The V gene lost 4 bases and the J gene lost 0 bases, with 10 bases spanning the gap. The CDR3 spans 15 residues. The CDR3 DNA sequence: TGTGCCACCAGCATGAACGGACTCTCTGGAAACACCATATATTTT. Encoded protein: CATSMNGLSGNTIYF. Variable domain in full (rest from reference TRBV15 and TRBJ1-3): DAMVIQNPRYQVTQFGKPVTLSCSQTLNHNVMYWYQQKSSQAPKLLFHYYDKDFNNEADTPDNFQSRRPNTSFCFLDIRSPGLGDTAMYLCATSMNGLSGNTIYFGEGSWLTVV.

The chain has TRBV5-8 and TRBJ1-6; 7 bases line up with TRBD1. Unmatched junction bases numbered 14, after V lost 4 bases and J lost 4 bases. This CDR3 spans 18 amino acids. Per germline, CDR1 SGHTS and CDR2 YDEGEE. In nucleotides, the CDR3 is TGTGCCAGCAGCGAACCGGGACAGACCTTTTTTTATAATTCACCCCTCCACTTT. Its translation is CASSEPGQTFFYNSPLHF.

The V and J genes are TRBV5-4 and TRBJ2-7; D perhaps matches TRBD1 (7 bases). CDR3 size: 15 residues. Germline-derived CDR1 and CDR2 are SGHNT and YYREEE (reference sequence). The V gene lost 7 bases and the J gene lost 5 bases, with 22 bases spanning the gap. This CDR3 reads CASAAQGGGNHEQYF. Written as DNA, the CDR3 is TGTGCCAGCGCCGCCCAAGGAGGGGGCAACCACGAGCAGTACTTC.

This sequence joins TRBV11-3 and TRBJ2-3, with a possible D match to TRBD1 (6 bases). Germline V lookup: CDR1 SGHNT, CDR2 YENEEA. The CDR3 length is 15 residues. Trimming removed 5 bases from V and 0 bases from J, with 12 bases in between. The CDR3 is CASSPSGQSTDTQYF. The CDR3 DNA follows: TGTGCCAGCAGCCCGTCCGGACAGAGCACAGATACGCAGTATTTT.

The gene calls are TRBV12-3 or TRBV12-4 and TRBJ1-1, with 7 bases aligning to TRBD1. The CDR3 sequence is 13 residues long. With V trimmed by 5 bases and J by 5 bases, 5 bases remained unmatched. CDR3 coding DNA: TGTGCCAGCAGTCTAACAGGGGAAACTGAAGCTTTCTTT. Protein: CASSLTGETEAFF.

The chain uses TRBV5-6 and TRBJ1-6; TRBD1 matches 7 bases. The V gene's germline CDR1 is SGHDT and CDR2 YYEEEE. Trimming took 5 bases from V and 9 from J; bases not matched to a gene: 17. The CDR3 extends over 17 amino acids. This chain's CDR3 is CASSSGQVSRSSSPLHF. CDR3 in DNA: TGTGCCAGCAGTTCCGGACAGGTCTCCCGTTCGAGTTCACCCCTCCACTTT.

CDR3: CSVVLAGGLAGELFF. The CDR3 DNA reads as TGCAGCGTTGTGCTAGCGGGGGGGCTAGCCGGGGAGCTGTTTTTT. This sequence joins TRBV29-1 and TRBJ2-2; 12 nucleotides line up with TRBD2. V was clipped by 4 bases and J by 6 bases; unmatched bases: 6. This CDR3 spans 15 amino acids. From germline, CDR1 is SQVTM and CDR2 ANQGSEA.